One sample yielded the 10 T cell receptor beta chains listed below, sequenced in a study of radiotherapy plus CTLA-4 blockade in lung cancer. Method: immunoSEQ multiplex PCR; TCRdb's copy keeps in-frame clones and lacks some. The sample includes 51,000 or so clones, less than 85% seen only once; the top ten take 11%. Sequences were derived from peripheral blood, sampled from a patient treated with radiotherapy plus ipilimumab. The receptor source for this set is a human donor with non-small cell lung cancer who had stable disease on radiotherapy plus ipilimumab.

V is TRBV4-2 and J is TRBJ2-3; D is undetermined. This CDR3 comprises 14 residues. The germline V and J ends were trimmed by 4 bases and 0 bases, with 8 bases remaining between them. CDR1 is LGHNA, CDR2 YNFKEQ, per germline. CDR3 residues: CASSPSGSTDTQYF. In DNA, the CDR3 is TGTGCCAGCAGCCCTAGTGGGAGCACAGATACGCAGTATTTT.

The CDR3, as DNA: TGTGCCAGCAGCAAAGGAGCTAACACTGAAGCTTTCTTT. Amino acid sequence: CASSKGANTEAFF. The gene calls are TRBV7-6 and TRBJ1-1; D call uncertain. The CDR3 spans 13 residues. Germline CDR1 is SGHVS and CDR2 is FNYEAQ. The V end lost 5 bases, the J end lost 2 bases, and 9 bases lay between the germline ends.

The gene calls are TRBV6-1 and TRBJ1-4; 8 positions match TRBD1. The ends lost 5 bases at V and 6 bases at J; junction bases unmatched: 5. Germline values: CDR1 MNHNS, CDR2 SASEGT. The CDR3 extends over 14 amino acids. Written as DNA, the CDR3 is TGTGCCAGCAGTCAGGGACAGGATTATGAAAAACTGTTTTTT. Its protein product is CASSQGQDYEKLFF.

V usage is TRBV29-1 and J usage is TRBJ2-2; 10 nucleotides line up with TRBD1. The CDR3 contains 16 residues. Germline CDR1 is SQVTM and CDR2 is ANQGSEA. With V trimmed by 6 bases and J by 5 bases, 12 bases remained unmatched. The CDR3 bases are TGCAGCGTCGCGCCGGGACAGGGGATTGGAACCGGGGAGCTGTTTTTT. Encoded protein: CSVAPGQGIGTGELFF.

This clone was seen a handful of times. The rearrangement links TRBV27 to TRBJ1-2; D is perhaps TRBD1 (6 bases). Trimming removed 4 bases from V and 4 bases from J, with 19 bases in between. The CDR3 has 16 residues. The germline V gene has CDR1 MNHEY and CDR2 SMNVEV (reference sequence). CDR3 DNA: TGTGCCAGCAGTTCCTACAGGGATTCCCCATCCTATGGCTACACCTTC. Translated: CASSSYRDSPSYGYTF.

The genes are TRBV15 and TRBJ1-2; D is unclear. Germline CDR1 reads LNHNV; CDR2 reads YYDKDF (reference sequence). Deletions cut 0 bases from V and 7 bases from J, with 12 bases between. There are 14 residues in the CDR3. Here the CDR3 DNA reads TGTGCCACCAGCAGAGATGGGGAATACTCTGGCTACACCTTC. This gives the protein CATSRDGEYSGYTF.

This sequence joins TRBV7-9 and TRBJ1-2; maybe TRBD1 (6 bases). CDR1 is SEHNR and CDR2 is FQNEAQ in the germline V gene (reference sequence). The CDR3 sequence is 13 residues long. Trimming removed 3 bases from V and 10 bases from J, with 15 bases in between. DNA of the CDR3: TGTGCCAGCAGCTTTTATTCACAGGGCGACTACACCTTC. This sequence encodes CASSFYSQGDYTF.

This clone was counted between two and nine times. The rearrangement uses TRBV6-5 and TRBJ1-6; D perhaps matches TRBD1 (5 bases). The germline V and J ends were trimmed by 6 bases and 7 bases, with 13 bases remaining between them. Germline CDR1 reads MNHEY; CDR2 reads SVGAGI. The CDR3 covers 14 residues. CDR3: CASSTREKNSPLHF. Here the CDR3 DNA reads TGTGCCAGCAGCACCAGGGAAAAAAATTCACCCCTCCACTTT.

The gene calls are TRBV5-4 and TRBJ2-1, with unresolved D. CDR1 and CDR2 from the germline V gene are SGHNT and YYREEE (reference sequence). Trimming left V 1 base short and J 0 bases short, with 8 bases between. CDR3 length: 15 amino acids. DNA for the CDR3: TGTGCCAGCAGCTTGAGCCAGAGCTCCTACAATGAGCAGTTCTTC. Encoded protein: CASSLSQSSYNEQFF.

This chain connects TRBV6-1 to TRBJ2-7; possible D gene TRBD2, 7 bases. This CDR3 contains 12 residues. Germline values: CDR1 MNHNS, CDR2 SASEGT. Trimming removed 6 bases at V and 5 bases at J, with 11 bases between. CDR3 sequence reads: CASSPGGHEQYV. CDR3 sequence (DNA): TGTGCCAGCAGCCCCGGGGGGCACGAGCAGTACGTC.